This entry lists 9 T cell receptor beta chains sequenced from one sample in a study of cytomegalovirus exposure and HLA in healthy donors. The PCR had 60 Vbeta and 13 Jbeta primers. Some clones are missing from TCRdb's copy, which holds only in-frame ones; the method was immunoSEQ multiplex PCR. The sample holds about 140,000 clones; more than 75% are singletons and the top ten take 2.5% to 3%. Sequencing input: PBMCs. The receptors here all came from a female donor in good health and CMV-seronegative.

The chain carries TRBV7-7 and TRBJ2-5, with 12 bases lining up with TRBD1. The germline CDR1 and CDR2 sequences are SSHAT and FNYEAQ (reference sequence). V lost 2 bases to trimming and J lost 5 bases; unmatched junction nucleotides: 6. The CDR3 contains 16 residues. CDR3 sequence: CASSLLGQGAHETQYF. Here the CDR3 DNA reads TGTGCCAGCAGCTTACTGGGACAGGGGGCGCATGAGACCCAGTACTTC.

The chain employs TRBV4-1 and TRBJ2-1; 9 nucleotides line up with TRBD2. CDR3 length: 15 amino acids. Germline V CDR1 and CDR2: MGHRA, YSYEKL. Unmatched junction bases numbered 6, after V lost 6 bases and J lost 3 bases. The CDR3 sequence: CASRSTSGFYNEQFF. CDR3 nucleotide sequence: TGCGCCAGCAGGTCCACTAGCGGGTTCTACAATGAGCAGTTCTTC.

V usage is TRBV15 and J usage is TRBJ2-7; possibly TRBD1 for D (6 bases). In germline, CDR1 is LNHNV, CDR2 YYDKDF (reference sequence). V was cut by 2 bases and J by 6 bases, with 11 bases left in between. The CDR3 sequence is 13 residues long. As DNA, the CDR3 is TGTGCCACCAGCAGAAACAGGGTCCGCGAGCAGTACTTC. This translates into CATSRNRVREQYF.

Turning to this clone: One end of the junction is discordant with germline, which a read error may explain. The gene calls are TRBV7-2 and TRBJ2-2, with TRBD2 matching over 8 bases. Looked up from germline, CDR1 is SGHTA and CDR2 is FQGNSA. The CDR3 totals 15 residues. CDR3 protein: CASSVAGHRTGELFF. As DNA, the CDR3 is TGTGCCAGCAGCGTAGCGGGACATCGGACCGGGGAGCTGTTTTTT. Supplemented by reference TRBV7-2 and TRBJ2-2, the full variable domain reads GAGVSQSPSNKVTEKGKDVELRCDPISGHTALYWYRQSLGQGLEFLIYFQGNSAPDKSGLPSDRFSAERTGGSVSTLTIQRTQQEDSAVYLCASSVAGHRTGELFFGEGSRLTVL.

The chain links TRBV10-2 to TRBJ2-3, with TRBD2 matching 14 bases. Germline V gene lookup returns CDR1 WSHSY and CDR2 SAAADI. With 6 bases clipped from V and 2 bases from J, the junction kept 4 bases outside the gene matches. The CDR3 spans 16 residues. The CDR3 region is CASRTSGGAYTDTQYF. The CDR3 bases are TGCGCCAGCAGGACTAGCGGGGGGGCATACACAGATACGCAGTATTTT.

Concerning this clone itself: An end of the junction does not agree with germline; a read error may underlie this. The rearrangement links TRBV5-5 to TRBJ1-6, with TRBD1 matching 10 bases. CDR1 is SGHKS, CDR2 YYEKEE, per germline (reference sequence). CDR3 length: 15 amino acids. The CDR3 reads CASSPGTGAGSPPHF. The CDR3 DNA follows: TGTGCCAGCAGCCCGGGGACAGGGGCTGGATCACCCCCCCACTTT.

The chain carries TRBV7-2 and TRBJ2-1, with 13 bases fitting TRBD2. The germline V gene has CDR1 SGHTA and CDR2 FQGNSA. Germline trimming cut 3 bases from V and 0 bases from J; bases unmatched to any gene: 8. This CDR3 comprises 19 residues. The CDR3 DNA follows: TGTGCCAGCAGCTTCCCAACGGGACTAGCGGGGAGCTCCTACAATGAGCAGTTCTTC. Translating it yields CASSFPTGLAGSSYNEQFF.

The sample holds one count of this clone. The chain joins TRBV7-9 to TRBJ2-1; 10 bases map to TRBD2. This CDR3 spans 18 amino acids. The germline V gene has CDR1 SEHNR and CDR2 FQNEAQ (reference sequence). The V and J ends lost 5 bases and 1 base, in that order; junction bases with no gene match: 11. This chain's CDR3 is CASSGTGLAGVSYNEQFF. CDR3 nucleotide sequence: TGTGCCAGCAGCGGAACGGGTCTAGCGGGAGTATCCTACAATGAGCAGTTCTTC.

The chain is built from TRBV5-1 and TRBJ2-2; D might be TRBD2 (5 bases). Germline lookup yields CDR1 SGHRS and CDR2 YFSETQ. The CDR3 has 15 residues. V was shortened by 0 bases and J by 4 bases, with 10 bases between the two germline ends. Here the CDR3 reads CASSLERGGTGELFF. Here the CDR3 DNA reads TGCGCCAGCAGCTTGGAACGTGGAGGCACCGGGGAGCTGTTTTTT.